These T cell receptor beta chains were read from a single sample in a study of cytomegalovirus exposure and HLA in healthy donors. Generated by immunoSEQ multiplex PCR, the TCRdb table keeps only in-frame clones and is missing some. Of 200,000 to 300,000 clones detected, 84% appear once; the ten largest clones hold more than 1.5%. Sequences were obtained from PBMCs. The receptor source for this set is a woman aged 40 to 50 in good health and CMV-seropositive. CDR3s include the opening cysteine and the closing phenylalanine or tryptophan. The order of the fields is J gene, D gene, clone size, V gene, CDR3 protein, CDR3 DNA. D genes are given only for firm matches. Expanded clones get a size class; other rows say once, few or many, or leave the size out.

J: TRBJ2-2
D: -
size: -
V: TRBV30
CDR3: CASNRGGATGELFF
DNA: TGTGCCTCGAACAGGGGGGGGGCCACCGGGGAGCTGTTTTTT

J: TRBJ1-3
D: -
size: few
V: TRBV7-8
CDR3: CASSLVAAFSLGNTIYF
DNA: TGTGCCAGCAGCTTAGTGGCCGCCTTTTCTCTTGGAAACACCATATATTTT

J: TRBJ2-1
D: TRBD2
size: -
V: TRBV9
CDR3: CASSVAGGGSYNEQFF
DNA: TGTGCCAGCAGCGTAGCCGGGGGGGGCTCCTACAATGAGCAGTTCTTC

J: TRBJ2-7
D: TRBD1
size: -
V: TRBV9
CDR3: CASSRGQIYEQYF
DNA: TGTGCCAGCAGCCGGGGACAGATCTACGAGCAGTACTTC

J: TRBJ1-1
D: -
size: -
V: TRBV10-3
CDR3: CAISRGGGNTEAFF
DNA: TGTGCCATCAGTAGAGGGGGGGGTAACACTGAAGCTTTCTTT

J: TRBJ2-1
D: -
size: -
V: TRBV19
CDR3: CASSQKDYNEQFF
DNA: TGTGCCAGTAGTCAGAAAGACTACAATGAGCAGTTCTTC

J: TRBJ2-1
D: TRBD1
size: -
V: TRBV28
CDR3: CASSPPGQGLNEQFF
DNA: TGTGCCAGCAGTCCTCCGGGACAGGGCTTAAATGAGCAGTTCTTC

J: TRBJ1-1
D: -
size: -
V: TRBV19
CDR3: CASSIGRHTEAFF
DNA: TGTGCCAGTAGTATAGGCAGGCACACTGAAGCTTTCTTT

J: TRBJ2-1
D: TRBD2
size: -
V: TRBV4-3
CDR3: CASSQGLADYNEQFF
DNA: TGCGCCAGCAGCCAGGGACTAGCGGATTACAATGAGCAGTTCTTC

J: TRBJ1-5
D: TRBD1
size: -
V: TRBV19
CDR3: CASSMGTGSSRGHPQHF
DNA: TGTGCCAGTAGTATGGGGACAGGGAGTAGTAGGGGACATCCCCAGCATTTT

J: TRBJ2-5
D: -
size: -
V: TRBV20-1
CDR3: CSAIVQETQYF
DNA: TGCAGTGCTATTGTACAAGAGACCCAGTACTTC

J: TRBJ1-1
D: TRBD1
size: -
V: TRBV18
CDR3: CASSPQTGGVGTEAFF
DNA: TGTGCCAGCTCACCTCAGACAGGGGGCGTCGGCACTGAAGCTTTCTTT

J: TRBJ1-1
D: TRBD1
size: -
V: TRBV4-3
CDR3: CASSLQGANEAFF
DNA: TGCGCCAGCAGTCTACAGGGGGCTAATGAAGCTTTCTTT

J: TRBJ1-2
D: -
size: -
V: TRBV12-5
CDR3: CASGLVLPSVNYGYTF
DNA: TGTGCTAGTGGTTTGGTTCTCCCTTCGGTTAACTATGGCTACACCTTC

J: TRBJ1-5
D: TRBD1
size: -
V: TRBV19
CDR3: CASSMTDRGDNQPQHF
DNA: TGTGCCAGTAGTATGACAGACAGGGGAGACAATCAGCCCCAGCATTTT

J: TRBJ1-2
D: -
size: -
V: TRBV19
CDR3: CASSTPDRFGASGYTF
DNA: TGTGCCAGTAGTACCCCCGACCGCTTTGGGGCGTCTGGCTACACCTTC

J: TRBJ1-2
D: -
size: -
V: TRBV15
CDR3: CATRPGGAVVGYTF
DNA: TGTGCCACCCGCCCTGGGGGCGCGGTGGTTGGCTACACCTTC

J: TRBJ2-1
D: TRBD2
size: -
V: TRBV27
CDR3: CASSLGGRFFNEQFF
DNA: TGTGCCAGCAGTTTGGGCGGGAGGTTTTTCAATGAGCAGTTCTTC

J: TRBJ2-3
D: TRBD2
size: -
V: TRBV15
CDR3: CATSRDLGGRPPDTQYF
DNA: TGTGCCACCAGCAGAGATCTTGGCGGGAGGCCCCCAGATACGCAGTATTTT

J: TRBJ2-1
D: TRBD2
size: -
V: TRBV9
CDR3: CASSVVSGSRAEQFF
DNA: TGTGCCAGCAGCGTAGTGAGCGGGAGCAGGGCTGAGCAGTTCTTC

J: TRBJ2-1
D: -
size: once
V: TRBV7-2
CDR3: CASSLERGGPQFF
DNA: TGTGCCAGCAGCTTGGAAAGGGGAGGCCCGCAGTTCTTC

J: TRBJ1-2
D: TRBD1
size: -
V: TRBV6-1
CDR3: CASSASPGQGAGYTF
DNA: TGTGCCAGCAGTGCTTCACCGGGACAGGGGGCCGGCTACACCTTC

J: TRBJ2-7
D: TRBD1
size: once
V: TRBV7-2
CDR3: CASSLGIGTGVDEQYF
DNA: TGTGCCAGCAGCTTAGGCATCGGGACAGGGGTGGACGAGCAGTACTTC

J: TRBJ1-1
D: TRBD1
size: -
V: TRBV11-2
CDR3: CASPTLQGGTEAFF
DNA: TGTGCCAGCCCCACCCTCCAGGGGGGCACTGAAGCTTTCTTT

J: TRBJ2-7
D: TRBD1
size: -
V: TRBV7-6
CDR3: CASSRQGYEQYF
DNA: TGTGCCAGCAGTAGACAGGGTTACGAGCAGTACTTC

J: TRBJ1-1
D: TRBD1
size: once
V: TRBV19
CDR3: CASSIYGTATEAFF
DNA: TGTGCCAGTAGTATCTACGGGACAGCCACTGAAGCTTTCTTT

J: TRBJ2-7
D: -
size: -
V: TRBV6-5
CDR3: CASSRFFEKTYEQYF
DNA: TGCGCCAGCAGCCGATTCTTCGAGAAGACCTACGAGCAGTACTTC

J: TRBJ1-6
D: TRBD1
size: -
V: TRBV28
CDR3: CASSPATGANSPLHF
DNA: TGTGCCAGCAGCCCAGCGACAGGGGCAAATTCACCCCTCCACTTT

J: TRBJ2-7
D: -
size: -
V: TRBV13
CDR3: CASSSPVGGFYEQYF
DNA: TGTGCCAGCAGCTCCCCCGTAGGAGGGTTCTACGAGCAGTACTTC

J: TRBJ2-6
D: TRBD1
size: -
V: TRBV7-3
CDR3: CASSLAGGPSGANVLTF
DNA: TGTGCCAGCAGCCTAGCAGGGGGCCCTTCTGGGGCCAACGTCCTGACTTTC

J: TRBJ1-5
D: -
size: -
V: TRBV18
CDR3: CASSRQDNQPQHF
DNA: TGTGCCAGCTCACGACAGGACAATCAGCCCCAGCATTTT

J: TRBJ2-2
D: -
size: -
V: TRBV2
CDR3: CASSEFPDTGELFF
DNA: TGTGCCAGCAGTGAATTTCCCGACACCGGGGAGCTGTTTTTT

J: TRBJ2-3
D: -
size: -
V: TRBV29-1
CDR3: CSAQGRLAIQIHTDTQYF
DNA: TGCAGCGCCCAGGGGAGACTAGCCATTCAAATTCACACAGATACGCAGTATTTT

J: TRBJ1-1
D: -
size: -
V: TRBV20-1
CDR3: CSARDRTEAFF
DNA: TGCAGTGCTAGAGACAGGACTGAAGCTTTCTTT

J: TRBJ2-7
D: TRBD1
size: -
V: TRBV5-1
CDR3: CASSQRPGQGYEQYF
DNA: TGCGCCAGCAGCCAGAGGCCGGGACAGGGCTACGAGCAGTACTTC

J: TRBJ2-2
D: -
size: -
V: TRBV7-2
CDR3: CASSLFSGLGGELFF
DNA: TGTGCCAGCAGCTTATTTTCAGGGCTTGGCGGGGAGCTGTTTTTT

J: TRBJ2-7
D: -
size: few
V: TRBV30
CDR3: CAWSWTAFYEQYF
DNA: TGTGCCTGGAGTTGGACAGCGTTCTACGAGCAGTACTTC

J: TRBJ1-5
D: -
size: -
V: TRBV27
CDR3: CASSHFGREDQPQHF
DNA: TGTGCCAGCAGCCACTTTGGCAGGGAGGACCAGCCCCAGCATTTT

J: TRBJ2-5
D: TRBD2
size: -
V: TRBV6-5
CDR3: CASSYQLAGEGQYF
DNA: TGTGCCAGCAGTTACCAACTAGCGGGAGAGGGGCAGTACTTC

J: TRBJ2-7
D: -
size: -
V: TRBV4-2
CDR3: CASSQEPWRSSSYEQYF
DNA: TGTGCCAGCAGCCAAGAACCGTGGAGATCTAGCTCCTACGAGCAGTACTTC

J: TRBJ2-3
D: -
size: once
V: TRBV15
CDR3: CATSRDSLGSSDTQYF
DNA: TGTGCCACCAGCAGAGACTCGCTCGGGAGCTCAGATACGCAGTATTTT

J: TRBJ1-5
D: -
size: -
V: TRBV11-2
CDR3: CASSLGLGSNQPQHF
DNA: TGTGCCAGCAGCCTAGGGTTGGGCAGCAATCAGCCCCAGCATTTT

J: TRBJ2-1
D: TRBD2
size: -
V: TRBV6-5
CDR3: CASSYSGRDVDNEQFF
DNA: TGTGCCAGCAGTTACAGCGGGAGGGATGTTGACAATGAGCAGTTCTTC

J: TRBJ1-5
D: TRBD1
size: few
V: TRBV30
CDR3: CAWGTGGSGNQPQHF
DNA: TGTGCCTGGGGAACAGGGGGAAGCGGCAATCAGCCCCAGCATTTT

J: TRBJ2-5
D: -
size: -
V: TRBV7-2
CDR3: CASSTGGGSQETQYF
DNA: TGTGCCAGCAGCACCGGTGGCGGCTCCCAAGAGACCCAGTACTTC